The 20 T cell receptor beta chains in this list originate from one sample, sequenced in a study of OX40 agonist ivuxolimab in advanced cancers. Profiling relied on immunoSEQ multiplex PCR, and the TCRdb table lists in-frame clones only, not all of them. Found here are tens of thousands of clones, approximately 83% of them singletons; the top ten hold less than 35%. This specimen consisted of CD4+ or CD8+ T cells sorted from blood, obtained in a trial of the OX40 agonist ivuxolimab. The receptors originated from an adult with an advanced solid tumor such as melanoma, head and neck, liver or kidney cancer.

The rearrangement uses TRBV13 and TRBJ1-2; possibly TRBD1 for D (5 bases). V was cut by 4 bases and J by 8 bases, with 14 bases left in between. The CDR3 runs 13 residues. CDR1 and CDR2 from the germline V gene are PRHDT and FYEKMQ (reference sequence). CDR3 in amino acids: CASSSGRIVGYTF. CDR3 DNA sequence: TGTGCCAGCAGCTCGGGACGGATTGTGGGCTACACCTTC.

This clone was observed a single time. V usage is TRBV4-2 and J usage is TRBJ2-3; D ambiguous. V lost 1 base and J 0 bases, leaving 8 bases between the germline ends. The CDR3 is 15 residues long. Germline lookup yields CDR1 LGHNA and CDR2 YNFKEQ. In nucleotides, the CDR3 is TGTGCCAGCAGCCAAGCGCTCCATAGCACAGATACGCAGTATTTT. Its translation: CASSQALHSTDTQYF.

The genes are TRBV7-6 and TRBJ2-5; 8 bases agree with TRBD2. J lost 4 bases, V lost 5 bases, and 15 bases had no gene match. Germline values: CDR1 SGHVS, CDR2 FNYEAQ. The CDR3 contains 17 residues. The CDR3 here is CASSPRKAGGSLETQYF. The CDR3 DNA reads as TGTGCCAGCAGCCCCCGGAAGGCGGGGGGATCTTTAGAGACCCAGTACTTC.

This chain links TRBV6-4 with TRBJ2-3; D unclear. CDR3 size: 17 residues. In germline, CDR1 is MRHNA, CDR2 SNTAGT. Trimming stripped 0 bases from V and 3 bases from J, with 16 bases between. The CDR3 sequence is CASSDSIPPAPTDTQYF. In nucleotides, the CDR3 is TGTGCCAGCAGTGACTCGATCCCACCAGCTCCTACAGATACGCAGTATTTT.

The J gene is TRBJ2-2, the V gene TRBV7-9; D gene ambiguous. Trimming stripped 5 bases from V and 0 bases from J, with 10 bases between. The CDR3 consists of 15 residues. The germline gives CDR1 SEHNR, CDR2 FQNEAQ (reference sequence). CDR3 DNA: TGTGCCAGCAGCCCACAAGCCCCGAACACCGGGGAGCTGTTTTTT. Amino acid sequence: CASSPQAPNTGELFF. Filled out from reference TRBV7-9 and TRBJ2-2, the complete variable domain reads DTGVSQNPRHKITKRGQNVTFRCDPISEHNRLYWYRQTLGQGPEFLTYFQNEAQLEKSRLLSDRFSAERPKGSFSTLEIQRTEQGDSAMYLCASSPQAPNTGELFFGEGSRLTVL.

The gene calls are TRBV18 and TRBJ1-6; 8 bases map to TRBD1. The CDR3 sequence is 16 residues long. Germline trimming cut 3 bases from V and 9 bases from J; bases unmatched to any gene: 10. CDR1 and CDR2 (germline): KGHSH, LQKENI. In DNA form, the CDR3 reads TGTGCCAGCTCACCGTGGGGCAGGGGGCGACTTTCACCCCTCCACTTT. Translation gives CASSPWGRGRLSPLHF.

This clone has just one count. The rearrangement joins TRBV5-5 to TRBJ1-1, with D uncertain. V gave up 0 bases and J gave up 6 bases, with 6 bases separating them. The CDR3 length is 12 residues. Germline assignment: CDR1 SGHKS and CDR2 YYEKEE (reference sequence). The DNA of the CDR3 is TGTGCCAGCAGCTTGGAGGTCGCTGAAGCTTTCTTT. It yields the protein CASSLEVAEAFF.

V usage is TRBV6-4 and J usage is TRBJ2-3; either TRBD1 or TRBD2 may supply D (5 bases each). This CDR3 comprises 16 residues. V lost 0 bases and J 6 bases, leaving 16 bases between the germline ends. CDR1 and CDR2 from the germline V gene are MRHNA and SNTAGT. For the CDR3, the DNA is TGTGCCAGCAGTGACTCATCAGGGCTCGAGGGGGATACGCAGTATTTT. Its protein is CASSDSSGLEGDTQYF.

This chain links TRBV5-8 with TRBJ2-5, with D tentatively TRBD1 (5 bases). This CDR3 region has 15 residues. Trimming shortened V by 4 bases and J by 4 bases, and 17 bases separated the two germline ends. Germline CDR1 is SGHTS and CDR2 is YDEGEE. CDR3 sequence: CASSLFQGGGETQYF. CDR3 DNA sequence: TGTGCCAGCAGCCTGTTCCAGGGTGGTGGAGAGACCCAGTACTTC.

This clone is categorized as medium-sized. This CDR3 reads CASSTGQSPLHF. CDR3 in DNA: TGTGCCAGCAGCACTGGACAGTCACCCCTCCACTTT. The chain recombines TRBV9 with TRBJ1-6; D possibly corresponds to TRBD1 (6 bases). CDR1 and CDR2 from the germline V gene are SGDLS and YYNGEE. Trimming stripped 4 bases from V and 10 bases from J, with 9 bases between. The CDR3 spans 12 residues.

The gene calls are TRBV29-1 and TRBJ2-7, with a possible D match to TRBD1 (6 bases). Trimming stripped 5 bases from V and 4 bases from J, with 9 bases between. The germline V gene encodes CDR1 SQVTM and CDR2 ANQGSEA. The CDR3 spans 11 residues. The CDR3 sequence is CSVPGEYEQYF. As DNA, the CDR3 is TGCAGCGTTCCAGGGGAGTACGAGCAGTACTTC.

The chain couples TRBV7-9 to TRBJ2-5; either TRBD1 or TRBD2 may fit D (5 bases each). The CDR3 loop spans 17 amino acids. The germline V gene encodes CDR1 SEHNR and CDR2 FQNEAQ (reference sequence). The V and J ends lost 1 base and 3 bases respectively, with 18 bases between them. Written as DNA, the CDR3 is TGTGCCAGCAGCTTAGGGCGGAGAGGGGCACCCAAAGAGACCCAGTACTTC. It translates to CASSLGRRGAPKETQYF.

The gene calls are TRBV27 and TRBJ2-3; the D is unclear. The CDR3 covers 11 residues. Germline V gives CDR1 MNHEY, CDR2 SMNVEV (reference sequence). Trimming removed 2 bases from V and 11 bases from J, with 8 bases in between. CDR3 bases: TGTGCCAGCAGTTTAGGTACAGAGCAGTATTTT. Translated: CASSLGTEQYF.

CDR3 bases: TGTGCCAGTAGTTTGGGACAGAACAATGAGCAGTTCTTC. It translates to CASSLGQNNEQFF. The J gene is TRBJ2-1, the V gene TRBV19, with TRBD1 matching 7 bases. Trimming cost V 5 bases and J 5 bases; bases outside gene matches: 3. Per germline, CDR1 LNHDA and CDR2 SQIVND (reference sequence). The CDR3 totals 13 residues.

The chain is built from TRBV27 and TRBJ1-2; 9 nucleotides line up with TRBD1. The germline V gene has CDR1 MNHEY and CDR2 SMNVEV (reference sequence). The J segment lost 0 bases and the V segment lost 4 bases, leaving 3 bases of the junction unmatched. CDR3 length equals 15 residues. CDR3 nucleotides: TGTGCCAGCAGTTCCAGGGACAGGGCTAACTATGGCTACACCTTC. Protein sequence: CASSSRDRANYGYTF.

This rearrangement joins TRBV2 to TRBJ1-2; 9 nucleotides match TRBD1. Trimming removed 8 bases from V and 2 bases from J; junction bases left unmatched: 6. Germline CDR1 reads SNHLY; CDR2 reads FYNNEI. CDR3 length: 14 amino acids. CDR3 residues: CASLGDRANYGYTF. CDR3 nucleotides: TGTGCCAGCCTTGGGGACAGGGCCAACTATGGCTACACCTTC.

This chain connects TRBV2 to TRBJ2-7, with 7 bases that match TRBD1. Germline V CDR1 and CDR2: SNHLY, FYNNEI. The CDR3 totals 14 residues. Trimming removed 4 bases from V and 5 bases from J; junction bases left unmatched: 8. CDR3 amino acids: CASSGQGSRNEQYF. The CDR3 coding sequence is TGTGCCAGCAGTGGACAGGGTTCTCGGAACGAGCAGTACTTC.

This rearrangement joins TRBV11-1 to TRBJ1-2; D is possibly TRBD1 (6 bases). V was shortened by 5 bases and J by 6 bases, with 19 bases between the two germline ends. The CDR3 consists of 15 residues. The germline V gene has CDR1 SGHAT and CDR2 FQDESV (reference sequence). CDR3 nucleotides: TGTGCCAGCAGCCCCCAGGACGGGACAAGGGATGGCTACACCTTC. Its translation: CASSPQDGTRDGYTF.

The chain uses TRBV20-1 and TRBJ1-1; D unresolved. The CDR3 totals 11 residues. V was pared by 7 bases and J by 3 bases, with 9 bases between. Germline values: CDR1 DFQATT, CDR2 SNEGSKA (reference sequence). The CDR3 sequence is CSEESYTEAFF. The CDR3 DNA reads TGCAGTGAGGAAAGCTACACTGAAGCTTTCTTT.

J is TRBJ2-7 and V is TRBV28; 8 positions match TRBD1. V was pared by 3 bases and J by 4 bases, with 5 bases of the junction left unmatched. Germline values: CDR1 MDHEN, CDR2 SYDVKM. The CDR3 is made up of 14 amino acids. CDR3 protein: CASSLRQGAYEQYF. CDR3 sequence (DNA): TGTGCCAGCAGTTTGCGGCAGGGGGCATACGAGCAGTACTTC.